This T cell receptor (beta chain) was captured by sequencing in a study of CD8+CD57+ T cells in acquired aplastic anemia. About the research overall: On average, sorted CD4+ and CD8+ cells gave roughly 2.9 ug of DNA.

Sequencing was done on patients that had shown CD8+CD57+ cell expansion by flow cytometry. Each patient had severe acquired aplastic anemia. All patients were therapy-naive when blood was sampled. The CDR3 contains 13 residues. Germline V gives CDR1 SGHTA, CDR2 FQGTGA. The V end was cut by 3 bases, the J end by 5 bases, with 8 bases between. Profiling of TCR beta VDJ combinations and CDR3 sequences used genomic DNA as template. TCRdb reprocessed the reads via MiXCR and lists one record per CDR3 protein. The table shows hundreds of thousands of distinct CDR3 sequences, with around 30% occurring only once.

The chain is built from TRBV7-3 and TRBJ2-1; a weak D match, TRBD2 (5 bases). Sequencing was performed on sorted CD4+, CD8+, or CD8+CD57+ T cells (not recorded which) from PBMCs. This clonotype was sampled from a human donor with aplastic anemia. Here the CDR3 DNA reads TGTGCCAGCAGCTTTGTAGCGAACAATGAGCAGTTCTTC. Protein product: CASSFVANNEQFF.